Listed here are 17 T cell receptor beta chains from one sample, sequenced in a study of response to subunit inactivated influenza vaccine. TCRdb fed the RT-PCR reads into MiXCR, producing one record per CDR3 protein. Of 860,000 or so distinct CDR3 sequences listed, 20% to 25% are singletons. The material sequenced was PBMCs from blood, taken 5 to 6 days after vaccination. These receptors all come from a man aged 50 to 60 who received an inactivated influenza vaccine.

In DNA form, the CDR3 reads TGTGCCAGCAGCGCCGCATTCACTAGCGGGGTGTCCTACAATGAGCAGTTCTTC. Translated: CASSAAFTSGVSYNEQFF. The rearrangement joins TRBV11-1 to TRBJ2-1; 10 bases align to TRBD2. This CDR3 has 18 amino acids. Trimming took 5 bases from V and 1 from J; bases not matched to a gene: 11. Germline CDR1 and CDR2: SGHAT and FQDESV (reference sequence).

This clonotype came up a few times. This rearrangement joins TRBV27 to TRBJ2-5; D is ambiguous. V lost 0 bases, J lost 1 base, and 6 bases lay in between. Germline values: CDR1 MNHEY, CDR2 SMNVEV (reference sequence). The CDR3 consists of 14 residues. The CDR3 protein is CASSLSRSQETQYF. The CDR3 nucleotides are TGTGCCAGCAGTTTATCGAGGTCCCAAGAGACCCAGTACTTC.

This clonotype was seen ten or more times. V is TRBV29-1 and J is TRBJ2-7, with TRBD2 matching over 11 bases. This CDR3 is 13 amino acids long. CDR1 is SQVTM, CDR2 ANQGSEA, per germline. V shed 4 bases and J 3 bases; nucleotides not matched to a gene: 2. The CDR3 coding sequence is TGCAGCGTTGCCGGGACTAGCGGCTACGAGCAGTACTTC. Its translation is CSVAGTSGYEQYF.

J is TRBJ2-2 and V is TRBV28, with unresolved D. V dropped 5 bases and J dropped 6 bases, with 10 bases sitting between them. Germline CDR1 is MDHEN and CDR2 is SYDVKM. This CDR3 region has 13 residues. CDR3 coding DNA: TGTGCCAGCAGTGGCCATGGGGCCGGGGAGCTGTTTTTT. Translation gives CASSGHGAGELFF.

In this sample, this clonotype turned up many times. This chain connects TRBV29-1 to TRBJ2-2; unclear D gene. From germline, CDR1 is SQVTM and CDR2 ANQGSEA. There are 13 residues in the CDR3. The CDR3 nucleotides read TGCGGGGTTAGGGCCAGGAACACCGGGGAGCTGTTTTTT. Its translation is CGVRARNTGELFF.

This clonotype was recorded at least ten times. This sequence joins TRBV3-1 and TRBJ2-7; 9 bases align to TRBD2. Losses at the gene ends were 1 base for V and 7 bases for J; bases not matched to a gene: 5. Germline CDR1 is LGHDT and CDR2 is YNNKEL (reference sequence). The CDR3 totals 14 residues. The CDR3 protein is CASSQVPAGGEQYF. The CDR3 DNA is TGTGCCAGCAGCCAAGTGCCAGCGGGAGGAGAGCAGTACTTC.

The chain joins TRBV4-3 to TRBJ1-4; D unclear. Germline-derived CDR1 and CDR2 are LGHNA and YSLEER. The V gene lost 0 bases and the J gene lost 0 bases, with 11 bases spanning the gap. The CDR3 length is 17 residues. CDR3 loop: CASSQEWILATNEKLFF. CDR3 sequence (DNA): TGCGCCAGCAGCCAAGAATGGATCCTCGCAACTAATGAAAAACTGTTTTTT.

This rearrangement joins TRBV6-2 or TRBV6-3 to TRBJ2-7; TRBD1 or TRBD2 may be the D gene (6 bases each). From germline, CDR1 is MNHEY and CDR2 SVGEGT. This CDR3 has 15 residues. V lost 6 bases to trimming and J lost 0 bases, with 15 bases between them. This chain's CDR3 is CASRSTGANSYEQYF. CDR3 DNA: TGTGCCAGCAGATCCACGGGGGCCAACTCCTACGAGCAGTACTTC.

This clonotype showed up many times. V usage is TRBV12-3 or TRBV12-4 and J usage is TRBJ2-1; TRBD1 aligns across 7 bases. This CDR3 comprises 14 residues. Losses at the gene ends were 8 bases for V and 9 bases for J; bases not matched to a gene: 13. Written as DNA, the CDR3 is TGTGCCAGCGCTGCCGGGACAGAAAACTTTGAGCAGTTCTTC. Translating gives CASAAGTENFEQFF.

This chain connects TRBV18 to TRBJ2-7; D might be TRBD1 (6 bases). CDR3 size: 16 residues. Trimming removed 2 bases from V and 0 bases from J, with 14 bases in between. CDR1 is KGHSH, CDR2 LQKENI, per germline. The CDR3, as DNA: TGTGCCAGCTCACCAAACAGGGACCGGAGCTCCTACGAGCAGTACTTC. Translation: CASSPNRDRSSYEQYF.

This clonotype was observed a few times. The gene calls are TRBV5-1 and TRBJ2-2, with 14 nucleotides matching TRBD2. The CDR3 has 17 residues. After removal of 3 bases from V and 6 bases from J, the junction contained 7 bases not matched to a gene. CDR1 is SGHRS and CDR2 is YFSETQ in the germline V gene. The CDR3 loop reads CASSSGLAGGLAGELFF. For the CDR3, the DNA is TGCGCCAGCAGCTCCGGACTAGCGGGAGGATTAGCCGGGGAGCTGTTTTTT.

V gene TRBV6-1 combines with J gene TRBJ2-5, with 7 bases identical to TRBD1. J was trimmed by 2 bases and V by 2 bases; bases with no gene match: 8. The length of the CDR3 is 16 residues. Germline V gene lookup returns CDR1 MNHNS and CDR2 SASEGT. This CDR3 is CASSELSRGLQETQYF. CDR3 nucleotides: TGTGCCAGCAGTGAACTCTCCAGGGGGTTACAAGAGACCCAGTACTTC.

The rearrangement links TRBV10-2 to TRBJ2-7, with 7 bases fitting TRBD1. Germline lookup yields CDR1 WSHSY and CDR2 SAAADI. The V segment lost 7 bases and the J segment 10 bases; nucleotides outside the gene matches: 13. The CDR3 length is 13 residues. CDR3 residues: CASTSGLQGEQYF. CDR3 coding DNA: TGCGCCAGCACCTCCGGCCTCCAGGGGGAACAGTACTTC.

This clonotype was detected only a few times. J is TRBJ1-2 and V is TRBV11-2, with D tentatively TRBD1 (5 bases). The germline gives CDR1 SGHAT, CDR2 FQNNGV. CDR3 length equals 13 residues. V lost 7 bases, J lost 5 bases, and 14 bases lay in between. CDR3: CASNGRGVYGYTF. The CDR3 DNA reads TGTGCCAGCAACGGCCGGGGGGTATATGGCTACACCTTC.

This CDR3 reads CASSIRAAGAQYF. Written as DNA, the CDR3 is TGTGCCAGCAGTATAAGAGCAGCGGGGGCGCAGTATTTT. V is TRBV12-3 or TRBV12-4 and J is TRBJ2-3; 8 bases fit TRBD2. V dropped 5 bases and J dropped 10; count of bases not matched to a gene: 8. CDR3 length equals 13 residues.

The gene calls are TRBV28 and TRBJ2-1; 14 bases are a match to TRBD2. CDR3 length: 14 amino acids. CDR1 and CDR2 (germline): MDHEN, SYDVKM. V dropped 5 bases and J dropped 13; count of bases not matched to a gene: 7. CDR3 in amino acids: CASSPETSGRAQFF. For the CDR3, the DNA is TGTGCCAGCAGTCCTGAGACTAGCGGGAGGGCCCAGTTCTTC.

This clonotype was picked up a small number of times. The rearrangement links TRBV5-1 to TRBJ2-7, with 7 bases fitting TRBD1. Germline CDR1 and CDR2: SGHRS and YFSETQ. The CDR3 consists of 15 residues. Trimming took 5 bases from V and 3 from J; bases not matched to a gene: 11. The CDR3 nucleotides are TGCGCCAGCAGACCGGGGACAGCTCAAAGCTACGAGCAGTACTTC. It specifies CASRPGTAQSYEQYF.